These 27 T cell receptor beta chains were all obtained from the same sample, sequenced in a study of CD8 T cells in Susac syndrome (dated 2019 in TCRdb). Library construction relied on the immunoSEQ multiplex PCR assay. RNA was extracted using the RNeasy kit, and roughly 0.5 to 1 ug of the RNA was reverse transcribed with random hexamers. In TCRdb, the public reads were trimmed at Q25 with fastp and aligned with MiXCR, with productive beta chains retained. CDR3 protein duplicates are merged, each entry listing the most common genes and DNA. The sample profile shows under 200,000 distinct CDR3 sequences; about 96% of them were found once. The top ten constitute around 0.12% of the sample. The sequenced material came from CD4+ T cells from PBMCs. The receptors shown here come from a human donor with Susac syndrome.

V usage is TRBV4-3 and J usage is TRBJ2-7; D may correspond to TRBD1 or TRBD2 (5 bases each). Trimming took off 2 bases at V and 2 bases at J, with 13 bases between the two ends. The CDR3 has 15 residues. CDR1 and CDR2 (germline): LGHNA, YSLEER. CDR3 sequence (DNA): TGCGCCAGCAGCCAAACCCGGGGCAGTCCCTACGAGCAGTACTTC. It encodes CASSQTRGSPYEQYF.

The rearrangement uses TRBV19 and TRBJ2-7, with D maybe TRBD2 (6 bases). CDR3 length: 13 residues. Germline V gives CDR1 LNHDA, CDR2 SQIVND (reference sequence). V lost 8 bases and J 3 bases, leaving 14 bases between the germline ends. This chain's CDR3 is CASGRDGGYEQYF. In nucleotides, the CDR3 is TGTGCCAGTGGCCGGGACGGGGGCTACGAGCAGTACTTC.

The chain recombines TRBV4-1 with TRBJ2-3; D not certain. The germline CDR1 and CDR2 sequences are MGHRA and YSYEKL. This CDR3 comprises 15 residues. The V end lost 0 bases, the J end lost 2 bases, and 9 bases lay between the germline ends. The CDR3 sequence: CASSQEPISTDTQYF. CDR3 nucleotide sequence: TGCGCCAGCAGCCAAGAACCGATTTCCACAGATACGCAGTATTTT.

This chain links TRBV6-1 with TRBJ2-7; D remains unclear. This CDR3 is 12 amino acids long. V dropped 2 bases and J dropped 3 bases, with 5 bases sitting between them. Germline V CDR1 and CDR2: MNHNS, SASEGT. CDR3 DNA: TGTGCCAGCAGTGAAATCGGCTACGAGCAGTACTTC. It is translated as CASSEIGYEQYF.

This clonotype appeared a single time. The chain uses TRBV2 and TRBJ1-2; D gene ambiguous. CDR3 size: 12 residues. Trimming removed 10 bases at V and 5 bases at J, with 14 bases between. The V gene's germline CDR1 is SNHLY and CDR2 FYNNEI. The CDR3 DNA is TGTGCCACCAGAGAGCTGACGTATGGCTACACCTTC. It is translated as CATRELTYGYTF.

The chain has TRBV18 and TRBJ1-2, with D maybe TRBD1 (6 bases). Looked up from germline, CDR1 is KGHSH and CDR2 is LQKENI. V lost 3 bases, J lost 4 bases, and 15 bases lay in between. CDR3 length: 15 residues. The CDR3 reads CASSPDSDSFYGYTF. DNA for the CDR3: TGTGCCAGCTCACCGGACAGCGACTCATTCTATGGCTACACCTTC.

The chain uses TRBV5-6 and TRBJ2-5; TRBD2 aligns across 8 bases. Looked up from germline, CDR1 is SGHDT and CDR2 is YYEEEE. This CDR3 has 17 residues. V shed 5 bases and J 4 bases; nucleotides not matched to a gene: 16. Written as DNA, the CDR3 is TGTGCCAGCAGTGGGTTACGACTAGCGACGACCGGAGAGACCCAGTACTTC. As protein: CASSGLRLATTGETQYF.

This CDR3 reads CASSLYRYAQGGDEQFF. In DNA form, the CDR3 reads TGTGCCAGCAGCCTATACCGATACGCGCAGGGAGGGGATGAGCAGTTCTTC. J is TRBJ2-1 and V is TRBV7-9; 7 bases fit TRBD2. The V gene end was trimmed by 5 bases and the J gene end by 8 bases; junction bases not matched to a gene: 18. This CDR3 region has 17 residues. The germline gives CDR1 SEHNR, CDR2 FQNEAQ (reference sequence).

This chain links TRBV5-4 with TRBJ2-5, with 7 bases lining up with TRBD2. V lost 5 bases to trimming and J lost 0 bases; unmatched junction nucleotides: 7. CDR1 and CDR2 (germline): SGHNT, YYREEE (reference sequence). The CDR3 is made up of 15 amino acids. In DNA, the CDR3 is TGTGCCAGCAGGCCGGGGGGAGGGTACCAAGAGACCCAGTACTTC. Translation gives CASRPGGGYQETQYF.

This chain links TRBV7-6 with TRBJ2-2, with D perhaps being TRBD1 or TRBD2 (6 bases each). The ends were cut back, 5 bases at V and 10 bases at J, with 11 bases in the middle. The CDR3 sequence is 12 residues long. Germline V gene data show CDR1 as SGHVS and CDR2 as FNYEAQ. CDR3 in amino acids: CASSNREEELFF. In DNA form, the CDR3 reads TGTGCCAGCAGCAACAGGGAGGAGGAGCTGTTTTTT.

A remark on this clonotype: At one boundary the junction diverges from the germline segment, which might be a read error. This rearrangement joins TRBV3-1 to TRBJ2-5; 7 nucleotides agree with TRBD2. The CDR3 is 11 residues long. Germline CDR1 and CDR2: LGHDT and YNNKEL (reference sequence). The CDR3 region is CASSQGTSVDF. Written as DNA, the CDR3 is TGTGCCAGCAGCCAAGGGACTAGTGTGGACTTC.

This chain connects TRBV4-1 to TRBJ2-7, with TRBD1 matching 7 bases. The CDR3 covers 15 residues. Trimming cost V 0 bases and J 2 bases; bases outside gene matches: 4. Germline V lookup: CDR1 MGHRA, CDR2 YSYEKL. CDR3 coding DNA: TGCGCCAGCAGCCAAGAACAGGGGAGCGCCTACGAGCAGTACGTC. This translates into CASSQEQGSAYEQYV.

V and J are TRBV19 and TRBJ1-5; D is unclear. This CDR3 is built from 12 residues. The V and J ends lost 5 bases and 5 bases respectively, with 7 bases between them. In germline, CDR1 is LNHDA, CDR2 SQIVND (reference sequence). This CDR3 reads CASSPQDQPQHF. The CDR3 coding sequence is TGTGCCAGTAGTCCTCAGGATCAGCCCCAGCATTTT.

The genes are TRBV18 and TRBJ1-2, with TRBD1 as a possible D gene (5 bases). CDR1 is KGHSH and CDR2 is LQKENI in the germline V gene. The CDR3 length is 15 residues. V was pared by 3 bases and J by 7 bases, with 18 bases between. The CDR3 loop reads CASSPLPGGSGGYTF. The CDR3 nucleotides read TGTGCCAGCTCACCTCTCCCCGGGGGAAGCGGTGGCTACACCTTC.

The V gene is TRBV7-9, the J gene TRBJ2-5; D is possibly TRBD2 (6 bases). The CDR3 has 16 residues. The V and J ends lost 3 bases and 5 bases respectively, with 19 bases between them. Germline V gives CDR1 SEHNR, CDR2 FQNEAQ (reference sequence). CDR3 DNA: TGTGCCAGCAGCTTGGGTTCACCGGGACGGGGGGAGACCCAGTACTTC. It translates to CASSLGSPGRGETQYF. The entire variable domain, with the rest obtained from reference TRBV7-9 and TRBJ2-5, is as follows: DTGVSQNPRHKITKRGQNVTFRCDPISEHNRLYWYRQTLGQGPEFLTYFQNEAQLEKSRLLSDRFSAERPKGSFSTLEIQRTEQGDSAMYLCASSLGSPGRGETQYFGPGTRLLVL.

The rearrangement joins TRBV12-3 or TRBV12-4 to TRBJ1-1; D is uncertain. V was pared by 3 bases and J by 1 base, with 6 bases between. The CDR3 is 13 residues long. For the CDR3, the DNA is TGTGCCAGCAGTTTCCTGGAGAACACTGAAGCTTTCTTT. This encodes CASSFLENTEAFF.

The chain couples TRBV6-4 to TRBJ1-4; D is undetermined. Per germline, CDR1 MRHNA and CDR2 SNTAGT. V lost 3 bases and J lost 7, with 9 bases in between. CDR3 length equals 13 residues. CDR3 in amino acids: CASSELRGEKLFF. The CDR3 DNA sequence: TGTGCCAGCAGTGAGCTGCGCGGTGAAAAACTGTTTTTT.

The chain joins TRBV3-1 to TRBJ2-5; D remains unclear. The CDR3 covers 15 residues. Germline assignment: CDR1 LGHDT and CDR2 YNNKEL (reference sequence). Deletions cut 4 bases from V and 1 base from J, with 13 bases between. CDR3 DNA sequence: TGTGCCAGCAGCCGGACGGTTATCGCCCAAGAGACCCAGTACTTC. Protein product: CASSRTVIAQETQYF.

V usage is TRBV20-1 and J usage is TRBJ2-3; 9 nucleotides match TRBD2. The CDR3 has 16 amino acids. Trimming removed 3 bases from V and 6 bases from J; junction bases left unmatched: 13. CDR1 and CDR2 (germline): DFQATT, SNEGSKA (reference sequence). The CDR3 DNA follows: TGCAGTGCTAGGACCTCTAGCGGGACTCGGGGTGATACGCAGTATTTT. Protein sequence: CSARTSSGTRGDTQYF.

V and J are TRBV29-1 and TRBJ1-5, with 8 bases aligning to TRBD1. Germline V gives CDR1 SQVTM, CDR2 ANQGSEA. The ends lost 4 bases at V and 2 bases at J; junction bases unmatched: 7. CDR3 size: 15 residues. The CDR3: CSVATQGVGNQPQHF. The CDR3 nucleotides read TGCAGCGTTGCGACACAGGGGGTTGGCAATCAGCCCCAGCATTTT.

The chain is built from TRBV7-9 and TRBJ2-3; no clear D gene. CDR1 is SEHNR and CDR2 is FQNEAQ in the germline V gene (reference sequence). The V end was cut by 5 bases, the J end by 4 bases, with 7 bases between. The CDR3 runs 12 residues. This CDR3 reads CASSGAADTQYF. The CDR3 nucleotides are TGTGCCAGCAGCGGCGCCGCAGATACGCAGTATTTT.

The chain uses TRBV6-2 or TRBV6-3 and TRBJ2-6, with D possibly matching TRBD1 (5 bases). Germline V gene data show CDR1 as MNHEY and CDR2 as SVGEGT. The CDR3 has 15 amino acids. V was pared by 6 bases and J by 0 bases, with 9 bases between. The CDR3 is CASRKGDSGANVLTF. In DNA form, the CDR3 reads TGTGCCAGCAGGAAAGGGGACTCTGGGGCCAACGTCCTGACTTTC.

The chain employs TRBV12-3 or TRBV12-4 and TRBJ2-5, with TRBD1 matching 9 bases. V trimming: 3 bases; J trimming: 4 bases; junction bases outside the gene matches: 3. The CDR3 covers 14 residues. CDR3 DNA sequence: TGTGCCAGCAGTTTGGGACAGGGCGGAGAGACCCAGTACTTC. Translated, it gives CASSLGQGGETQYF.

The V call is TRBV29-1, the J call TRBJ1-1, with a possible D match to TRBD1 (6 bases). Germline V lookup: CDR1 SQVTM, CDR2 ANQGSEA. The germline V and J ends were trimmed by 4 bases and 5 bases, with 14 bases remaining between them. The CDR3 extends over 13 amino acids. CDR3 in DNA: TGCAGCGTTGGTATCGGGGGGCGAACTGAAGCTTTCTTT. This encodes CSVGIGGRTEAFF.

The gene calls are TRBV11-2 and TRBJ2-3; no clear D gene. Germline V CDR1 and CDR2: SGHAT, FQNNGV. V was shortened by 4 bases and J by 2 bases, with 13 bases between the two germline ends. CDR3 length equals 15 residues. DNA for the CDR3: TGTGCCAGCAGCTCCCGGGTCCAAAACACAGATACGCAGTATTTT. Amino acids: CASSSRVQNTDTQYF.

This chain joins TRBV24-1 and TRBJ2-1; D possibly corresponds to TRBD1 (7 bases). The CDR3 consists of 14 residues. Germline V gene sequence: CDR1 KGHDR, CDR2 SFDVKD. V was shortened by 0 bases and J by 7 bases, with 9 bases between the two germline ends. CDR3 sequence reads: CATSDLQGGNEQFF. For the CDR3, the DNA is TGTGCCACCAGTGATTTGCAGGGGGGAAATGAGCAGTTCTTC.

The rearrangement joins TRBV28 to TRBJ1-2; TRBD1 matches at 7 bases. Trimming took 8 bases from V and 2 from J; bases not matched to a gene: 2. Germline V gene lookup returns CDR1 MDHEN and CDR2 SYDVKM. This CDR3 comprises 12 residues. The DNA for the CDR3 is TGTGCCAGCTTACAGGGGAACTATGGCTACACCTTC. Protein: CASLQGNYGYTF.